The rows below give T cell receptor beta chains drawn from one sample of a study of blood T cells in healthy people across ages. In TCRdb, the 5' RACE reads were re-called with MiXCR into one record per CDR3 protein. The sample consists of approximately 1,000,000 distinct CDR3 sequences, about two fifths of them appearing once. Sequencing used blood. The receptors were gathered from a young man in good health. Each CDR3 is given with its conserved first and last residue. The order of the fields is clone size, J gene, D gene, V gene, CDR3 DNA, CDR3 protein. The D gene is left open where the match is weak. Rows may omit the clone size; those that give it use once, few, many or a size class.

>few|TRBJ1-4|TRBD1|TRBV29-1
TGCAGCGTCCCAGGGGGTGCTAATGAAAAACTGTTTTTT
CSVPGGANEKLFF
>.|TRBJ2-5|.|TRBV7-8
TGTGCCAGCACCCTGGGTCCGGCGGGGACCCAGTACTTC
CASTLGPAGTQYF
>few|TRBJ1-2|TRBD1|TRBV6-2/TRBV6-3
TGTGCCAGCAGTCTACCCGGACAGGGTATCTATGGCTACACCTTC
CASSLPGQGIYGYTF
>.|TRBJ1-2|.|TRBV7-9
TGTGCCAGCATCCGAGACCCGGGCACCATCCATGGCTACACCTTC
CASIRDPGTIHGYTF
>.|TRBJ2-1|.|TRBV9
TGTGCCAGCAGCGTAGAGGCTTCTGCAACCTACGAGCAGTTCTTC
CASSVEASATYEQFF
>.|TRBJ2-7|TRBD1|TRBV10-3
TGTGTCATCAGTAACGGACAGGGTTTCGACGAGCAGTACTTC
CVISNGQGFDEQYF
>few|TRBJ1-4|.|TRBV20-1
TGCAGTGCTAGTAGGGGGGGCGTAACGGTTGAAAAACTGTTTTTT
CSASRGGVTVEKLFF
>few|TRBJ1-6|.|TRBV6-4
TGTGCCAGCAGTGATGTGGGGAATTCACCCCTCCACTTT
CASSDVGNSPLHF
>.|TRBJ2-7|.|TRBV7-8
TGTGCCAGCAGCTTAGCCCCAATCGCGCCCTACGAGCAGTACTTC
CASSLAPIAPYEQYF
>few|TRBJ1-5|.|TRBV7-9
TGTGCCAGCAGTTGGGACGGAAGCAATCAGCCCCAGCATTTT
CASSWDGSNQPQHF
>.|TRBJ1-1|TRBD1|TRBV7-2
TGTGCCAGCAGCTCCTACAGGGGATCGAACACTGAAGCTTTCTTT
CASSSYRGSNTEAFF
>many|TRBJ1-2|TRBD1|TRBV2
TGTGCCAGCTTACAGGGGCGTGTTAATAACTATGGCTACACCTTC
CASLQGRVNNYGYTF
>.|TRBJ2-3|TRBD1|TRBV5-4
TGTGCCAGCAGCGTGGACAGGAAGACCAACACAGATACGCAGTATTTT
CASSVDRKTNTDTQYF
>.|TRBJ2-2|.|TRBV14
TGTGCCAGCAGCCAAGAGTCGAGGGGGGAGAACACCAGGGAGCTGTTTTTT
CASSQESRGENTRELFF
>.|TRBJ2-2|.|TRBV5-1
TGCGCCAGCAGCTTCGACGAGACAGGACCTTTCAACACCGGGGAGCTGTTTTTT
CASSFDETGPFNTGELFF
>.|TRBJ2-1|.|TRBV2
TGTGCCAGCAGTGAGGAGTTAGCCCTCGAGCAGTTCTTC
CASSEELALEQFF
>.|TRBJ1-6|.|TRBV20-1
TGCAGTGCTGTGACACAAAATTCACCCCTCCACTTT
CSAVTQNSPLHF
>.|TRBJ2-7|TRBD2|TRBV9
TGTGCCAGCAGCGTAGATCTAGCGGGGAGCTCCTACGAGCAGTACTTC
CASSVDLAGSSYEQYF
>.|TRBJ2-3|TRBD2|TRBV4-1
TGCGCCAGCAGCCAATGGGGAGGGGGCACAGATACGCAGTATTTT
CASSQWGGGTDTQYF
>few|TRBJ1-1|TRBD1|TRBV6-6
TGTGCCAGCAGCACAGGGGCAGTGGTAGCTTTCTTT
CASSTGAVVAFF
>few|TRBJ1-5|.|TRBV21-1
TGTGCCAGCCCCACTGGGGAACGAGGCAATCAGCCCCAGCATTTT
CASPTGERGNQPQHF
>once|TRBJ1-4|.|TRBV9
TGTGCCAGCAGCGTAGAGGAGGGAACTAATGAAAAACTGTTTTTT
CASSVEEGTNEKLFF
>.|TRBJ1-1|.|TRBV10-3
TGTGCCATCAGCAGCGGTGCGAACACTGAAGCTTTCTTT
CAISSGANTEAFF
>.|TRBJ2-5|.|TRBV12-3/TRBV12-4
TGTGCCAGCAGTTCCTCCGGTTACGGGCAGTACTTC
CASSSSGYGQYF
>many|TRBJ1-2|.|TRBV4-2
TGTGCCAGCAGCCAAGATTGGCGCAGTTATGGCTACACCTTC
CASSQDWRSYGYTF
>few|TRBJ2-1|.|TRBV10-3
TGTGCCATCAGTGAGTCGTCAGAACTGGAGCAGTTCTTC
CAISESSELEQFF
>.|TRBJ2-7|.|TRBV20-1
TGCAGTGCTAGGATGACCAGCACCTACAATGAGCAGTACTTC
CSARMTSTYNEQYF
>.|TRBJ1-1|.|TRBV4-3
TGCGCCAGCAGCCAAGATCTCCAGCCAATGAACACTGAAGCTTTCTTT
CASSQDLQPMNTEAFF
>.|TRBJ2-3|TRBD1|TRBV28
TGTGCCACCCAGCCCAGGGGGCGCATGGATACGCAGTATTTT
CATQPRGRMDTQYF
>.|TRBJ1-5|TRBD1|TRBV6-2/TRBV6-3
TGTGCCAGCAGTTACTCGGCAGGGGGCGTTTCCAGTCAGCCCCAGCATTTT
CASSYSAGGVSSQPQHF
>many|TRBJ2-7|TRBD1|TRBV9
TGTGCCAGCAGCGTAGGAACGGGACAGGGAGTCTACGAGCAGTACTTC
CASSVGTGQGVYEQYF
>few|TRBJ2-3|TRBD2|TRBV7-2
TGTGCCAGCACCGATACTAGCGGCTTTACAGATACGCAGTATTTT
CASTDTSGFTDTQYF
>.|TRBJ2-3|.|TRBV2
TGTGCCAGCAAAGAAACAGGGTCAGATACGCAGTATTTT
CASKETGSDTQYF
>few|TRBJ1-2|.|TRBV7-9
TGTGCCAGCAGTTTAAGCGGGTACGGCGGAGGGCCCTATGGCTACACCTTC
CASSLSGYGGGPYGYTF
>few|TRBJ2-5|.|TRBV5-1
TGCGCCAGCAGTTACGACAGCCTAGGGGCCCAGTACTTC
CASSYDSLGAQYF
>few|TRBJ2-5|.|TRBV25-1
TGTGCCAGCAGCGAGACGGCCGACCCAGAGTACTTC
CASSETADPEYF
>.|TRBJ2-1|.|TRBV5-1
TGCGCCAGCAGCGTGGGACTCCAGGGGGGGGAGACCCAGTTCTTC
CASSVGLQGGETQFF
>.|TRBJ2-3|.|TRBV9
TGTGCCAGCAGCGAATCGGGACTCCCCACAGATACGCAGTATTTT
CASSESGLPTDTQYF
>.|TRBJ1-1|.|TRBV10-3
TGTGCCATCAGTGGGTCTCTGGGGACTGAAGCTTTCTTT
CAISGSLGTEAFF
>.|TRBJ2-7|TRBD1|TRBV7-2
TGTGCCAGCAGCTTAGCCGACAGGGCTCGGTACGAGCAGTACTTC
CASSLADRARYEQYF